One sample yielded the 30 T cell receptor beta chains listed below, sequenced in a study of T cell changes during pregnancy in multiple sclerosis. Method: immunoSEQ multiplex PCR; TCRdb's copy keeps in-frame clones and lacks some. This table holds approximately 70,000 clones, around nine tenths found once. The specimen comprised peripheral blood, sampled in the third trimester of pregnancy. These receptors all stem from a female donor with multiple sclerosis, enrolled in a pregnancy study.

This chain uses TRBV4-1 with TRBJ2-1; TRBD2 matches 8 bases. CDR3 length: 21 amino acids. Germline-derived CDR1 and CDR2 are MGHRA and YSYEKL. V shed 4 bases, J shed 0 bases, and the junction held 20 bases outside the gene matches. The CDR3 DNA is TGCGCCAGCAGCCTCCCCGGAAGTGATAGCGGGACTAAGAGCTCCTACAATGAGCAGTTCTTC. Protein: CASSLPGSDSGTKSSYNEQFF.

The rearrangement links TRBV28 to TRBJ2-3; 7 bases fit TRBD2. J lost 4 bases, V lost 1 base, and 8 bases had no gene match. The CDR3 runs to 16 residues. CDR1 is MDHEN and CDR2 is SYDVKM in the germline V gene. The CDR3 sequence: CASSLYAGSGADTQYF. The DNA for the CDR3 is TGTGCCAGCAGTTTATACGCCGGGAGCGGGGCAGATACGCAGTATTTT.

This rearrangement joins TRBV5-4 to TRBJ1-3; no reliable D call. Deletions cut 0 bases from V and 0 bases from J, with 10 bases between. Germline assignment: CDR1 SGHNT and CDR2 YYREEE (reference sequence). This CDR3 comprises 16 residues. The CDR3 DNA is TGTGCCAGCAGCTTGGCCGGTGCAGGCTCTGGAAACACCATATATTTT. Protein: CASSLAGAGSGNTIYF.

The chain employs TRBV19 and TRBJ2-7; D is ambiguous. The CDR3 loop spans 13 amino acids. Trimming left V 4 bases short and J 2 bases short, with 9 bases between. CDR1 is LNHDA, CDR2 SQIVND, per germline (reference sequence). Here the CDR3 reads CASSSDGAYEQYF. The CDR3 coding sequence is TGTGCCAGTAGTAGTGACGGAGCCTACGAGCAGTACTTC.

The rearrangement uses TRBV7-7 and TRBJ1-3; D remains unclear. This CDR3 is built from 17 residues. The germline gives CDR1 SSHAT, CDR2 FNYEAQ (reference sequence). The V gene lost 2 bases and the J gene lost 0 bases, with 14 bases spanning the gap. The CDR3 bases are TGTGCCAGCAGCTTATTCCAGGCCCGCATCTCTGGAAACACCATATATTTT. Its protein is CASSLFQARISGNTIYF. The variable domain in full, completed from reference TRBV7-7 and TRBJ1-3, reads GAGVSQSPRYKVTKRGQDVTLRCDPISSHATLYWYQQALGQGPEFLTYFNYEAQPDKSGLPSDRFSAERPEGSISTLTIQRTEQRDSAMYRCASSLFQARISGNTIYFGEGSWLTVV.

This clone was seen a handful of times. The chain links TRBV19 to TRBJ1-1; TRBD1 matches 7 bases. The CDR3 spans 14 residues. The trim removed 7 bases at V and 4 bases at J, leaving 9 bases unmatched. The germline V gene encodes CDR1 LNHDA and CDR2 SQIVND (reference sequence). CDR3 sequence reads: CASTLTGWGTEAFF. The CDR3 DNA is TGTGCCAGTACCCTGACAGGGTGGGGCACTGAAGCTTTCTTT.

V and J are TRBV7-2 and TRBJ2-1; TRBD2 is a possible D gene (6 bases). The ends were cut back, 0 bases at V and 9 bases at J, with 15 bases in the middle. The CDR3 extends over 15 amino acids. Germline loops: CDR1 SGHTA, CDR2 FQGNSA. The CDR3 region is CASSLALGSSVEQFF. DNA for the CDR3: TGTGCCAGCAGCTTAGCACTCGGCTCTAGCGTTGAGCAGTTCTTC.

V is TRBV7-9 and J is TRBJ1-4; the D gene is possibly TRBD1 (6 bases). With 4 bases removed from V and 4 bases from J, the gap between germline ends came to 13 bases. Germline V gene lookup returns CDR1 SEHNR and CDR2 FQNEAQ (reference sequence). The CDR3 sequence is 15 residues long. The CDR3 DNA reads TGTGCCAGCAGCTCGACGACAGGCTTTAATGAAAAACTGTTTTTT. It specifies CASSSTTGFNEKLFF.

V gene TRBV21-1 combines with J gene TRBJ1-1; the D segment call TRBD1 is taken from the table without a DNA check. TRBV21-1 is reported as a pseudogene. This CDR3 is 13 amino acids long. CDR3 nucleotide sequence: TGTGCCAGCTCGGCAGGGGGCACCACTGAAGCTTTCTTT. Encoded protein: CASSAGGTTEAFF.

The CDR3 DNA follows: TGTGCCAGTACACCGCCTACAGGGTTTACGGACTATGGCTACACCTTC. Residues: CASTPPTGFTDYGYTF. V is TRBV19 and J is TRBJ1-2; tentative D call: TRBD1 (6 bases). The germline CDR1 and CDR2 sequences are LNHDA and SQIVND (reference sequence). The CDR3 extends over 16 amino acids. V dropped 7 bases and J dropped 3 bases, with 21 bases sitting between them.

The CDR3 protein is CASSQDDRRNYGYTF. CDR3 sequence (DNA): TGTGCCAGCAGCCAAGACGACAGACGAAACTATGGCTACACCTTC. The chain employs TRBV4-2 and TRBJ1-2, with D perhaps TRBD1 (5 bases). Germline V gene data show CDR1 as LGHNA and CDR2 as YNFKEQ. V gave up 0 bases and J gave up 2 bases, with 10 bases separating them. CDR3 length equals 15 residues.

The chain employs TRBV2 and TRBJ2-7, with 16 bases identical to TRBD2. The CDR3 has 14 residues. V lost 4 bases and J lost 9; bases outside the gene matches: 3. Germline V gene lookup returns CDR1 SNHLY and CDR2 FYNNEI. The CDR3, as DNA: TGTGCCAGCAGTGCCGGGACTAGCGGGAGGGTGCAGTACTTC. As protein: CASSAGTSGRVQYF.

The J gene is TRBJ2-1, the V gene TRBV7-9; 15 bases map to TRBD2. Germline CDR1 SEHNR, CDR2 FQNEAQ (reference sequence). V trimming: 3 bases; J trimming: 12 bases; junction bases outside the gene matches: 6. There are 15 residues in the CDR3. The CDR3 here is CASSLGGTSGRWQFF. The CDR3 nucleotides read TGTGCCAGCAGCTTGGGCGGGACTAGCGGGAGGTGGCAGTTCTTC.

V gene TRBV9 combines with J gene TRBJ2-6; maybe TRBD2 (6 bases). The germline V gene encodes CDR1 SGDLS and CDR2 YYNGEE. This CDR3 comprises 18 residues. V was pared by 4 bases and J by 0 bases, with 17 bases between. The CDR3 is CASSLRDSLSSGANVLTF. CDR3 bases: TGTGCCAGCAGCCTCCGGGACTCACTAAGCTCTGGGGCCAACGTCCTGACTTTC.

The chain carries TRBV2 and TRBJ2-5; D remains ambiguous. CDR3 length: 11 residues. Germline V gene sequence: CDR1 SNHLY, CDR2 FYNNEI. The V and J ends lost 4 bases and 3 bases respectively, with 3 bases between them. The CDR3 DNA reads as TGTGCCAGCAGTGCGGAAGAGACCCAGTACTTC. It is translated as CASSAEETQYF. The full variable domain, in which reference TRBV2 and TRBJ2-5 provide the parts outside the CDR3, is EPEVTQTPSHQVTQMGQEVILRCVPISNHLYFYWYRQILGQKVEFLVSFYNNEISEKSEIFDDQFSVERPDGSNFTLKIRSTKLEDSAMYFCASSAEETQYFGPGTRLLVL.

The chain joins TRBV11-2 to TRBJ2-4; 7 bases line up with TRBD2. From germline, CDR1 is SGHAT and CDR2 FQNNGV. J was trimmed by 0 bases and V by 1 base; bases with no gene match: 6. The length of the CDR3 is 17 residues. The CDR3 coding sequence is TGTGCCAGCAGCTTAGTCTTGGGAGGGATAGCCAAAAACATTCAGTACTTC. It codes for CASSLVLGGIAKNIQYF.

This clone appeared once. The chain recombines TRBV4-3 with TRBJ2-5, with a weak D call TRBD2 (7 bases). V lost 0 bases to trimming and J lost 5 bases, with 16 bases between them. Germline CDR1 LGHNA, CDR2 YSLEER. CDR3 length: 16 amino acids. CDR3: CASSQDPGGLWETQYF. CDR3 nucleotides: TGCGCCAGCAGCCAAGATCCGGGGGGCTTGTGGGAGACCCAGTACTTC.

This chain links TRBV4-1 with TRBJ2-7, with D possibly matching TRBD2 (6 bases). The germline gives CDR1 MGHRA, CDR2 YSYEKL. Trimming left V 4 bases short and J 6 bases short, with 16 bases between. This CDR3 region has 14 residues. CDR3 nucleotides: TGCGCCAGCAGCCCCTTATCGCGGGACGGCGAGCAGTACTTC. Amino acids: CASSPLSRDGEQYF.

The CDR3 loop is CASSLYLTGAAYNEQFF. The CDR3 region has the DNA TGTGCCAGCAGCTTATATCTGACGGGTGCGGCCTACAATGAGCAGTTCTTC. The chain is built from TRBV11-3 and TRBJ2-1; no clear D. Trimming pared 2 bases from V and 2 bases from J, leaving 16 bases between. Germline values: CDR1 SGHNT, CDR2 YENEEA. The CDR3 is 17 residues long. Full variable domain (missing parts from reference TRBV11-3 and TRBJ2-1): EAGVVQSPRYKIIEKKQPVAFWCNPISGHNTLYWYLQNLGQGPELLIRYENEEAVDDSQLPKDRFSAERLKGVDSTLKIQPAELGDSAVYLCASSLYLTGAAYNEQFFGPGTRLTVL.

This clone has only one observation. This chain joins TRBV13 and TRBJ1-1; TRBD1 might be the D (5 bases). V lost 5 bases, J lost 0 bases, and 13 bases lay in between. The CDR3 extends over 15 amino acids. Per germline, CDR1 PRHDT and CDR2 FYEKMQ (reference sequence). The CDR3 nucleotides read TGTGCCAGCAGCATGGGTGGCAGGGTGAACACTGAAGCTTTCTTT. Encoded protein: CASSMGGRVNTEAFF.

The V gene is TRBV10-1, the J gene TRBJ2-1, with unresolved D. Trimming took off 0 bases at V and 11 bases at J, with 8 bases between the two ends. CDR3 length: 12 residues. Germline V gene data show CDR1 as WNHNN and CDR2 as SYGVQD (reference sequence). CDR3 region: CASSESERKQFF. CDR3 sequence (DNA): TGCGCCAGCAGTGAGTCGGAGCGTAAGCAGTTCTTC.

The chain combines TRBV5-1 with TRBJ2-5; 7 nucleotides match TRBD1. This CDR3 comprises 13 residues. J gave up 4 bases and V 0 bases, and 0 bases lay outside the gene matches. CDR1 SGHRS and CDR2 YFSETQ come from the germline V gene. The CDR3 sequence: CASSLAGGETQYF. CDR3 sequence (DNA): TGCGCCAGCAGCTTGGCAGGGGGAGAGACCCAGTACTTC.

The chain joins TRBV5-6 to TRBJ2-4; a possible D gene is TRBD1 (5 bases). The CDR3 loop spans 14 amino acids. V gave up 4 bases and J gave up 3 bases, with 11 bases separating them. The germline V gene encodes CDR1 SGHDT and CDR2 YYEEEE. CDR3: CASSIQGYKNIQYF. The CDR3 DNA follows: TGTGCCAGCAGCATTCAGGGATACAAAAACATTCAGTACTTC.

The V call is TRBV2, the J call TRBJ2-3; 8 bases match TRBD1. V gave up 4 bases and J gave up 5 bases; unmatched junction bases: 5. This CDR3 region has 14 residues. The V gene's germline CDR1 is SNHLY and CDR2 FYNNEI. CDR3 nucleotides: TGTGCCAGCAGTGGGCAGGGGGCTGGAGATACGCAGTATTTT. It yields the protein CASSGQGAGDTQYF.

The rearrangement links TRBV28 to TRBJ1-5; possible D gene TRBD1, 6 bases. Trimming removed 2 bases at V and 4 bases at J, with 9 bases between. Germline loops: CDR1 MDHEN, CDR2 SYDVKM. CDR3 size: 14 residues. For the CDR3, the DNA is TGTGCCAGCAGTTTAAGACAGGCTAATCAGCCCCAGCATTTT. Translating gives CASSLRQANQPQHF.

J is TRBJ2-1 and V is TRBV7-9, with 9 bases fitting TRBD1. This CDR3 comprises 14 residues. Trimming removed 5 bases from V and 1 base from J; junction bases left unmatched: 0. In germline, CDR1 is SEHNR, CDR2 FQNEAQ (reference sequence). This chain's CDR3 is CASSGQGSYNEQFF. CDR3 DNA: TGTGCCAGCAGCGGACAGGGGTCCTACAATGAGCAGTTCTTC. The full variable domain, completed using reference TRBV7-9 and TRBJ2-1, is DTGVSQNPRHKITKRGQNVTFRCDPISEHNRLYWYRQTLGQGPEFLTYFQNEAQLEKSRLLSDRFSAERPKGSFSTLEIQRTEQGDSAMYLCASSGQGSYNEQFFGPGTRLTVL.

This chain joins TRBV28 and TRBJ2-1; 9 bases line up with TRBD2. This CDR3 has 16 residues. CDR1 is MDHEN, CDR2 SYDVKM, per germline. Trimming at V came to 3 bases and at J to 7 bases, leaving 10 bases not matched to a gene. The CDR3 nucleotides are TGTGCCAGCAGTTTTGAGGTAGCGGGAGCCCGGAATGAGCAGTTCTTC. Amino acids: CASSFEVAGARNEQFF.

V gene TRBV5-4 combines with J gene TRBJ2-3, with D perhaps matching TRBD2 (5 bases). Germline loops: CDR1 SGHNT, CDR2 YYREEE (reference sequence). Trimming shortened V by 2 bases and J by 2 bases, and 12 bases separated the two germline ends. The CDR3 has 15 residues. The CDR3 nucleotides are TGTGCCAGCAGCTTCGCAGCGGTCTCCACAGATACGCAGTATTTT. It translates to CASSFAAVSTDTQYF.

The chain has TRBV27 and TRBJ2-7; possible D gene TRBD1, 5 bases. This CDR3 spans 16 amino acids. Trimming removed 6 bases at V and 0 bases at J, with 18 bases between. Germline values: CDR1 MNHEY, CDR2 SMNVEV (reference sequence). This CDR3 is CASSSLRPTVSYEQYF. The CDR3 nucleotides are TGTGCCAGCAGCTCTCTTCGACCGACAGTCTCCTACGAGCAGTACTTC.

This sequence joins TRBV28 and TRBJ2-7; D may be TRBD1 (7 bases). This CDR3 comprises 12 residues. CDR1 and CDR2 from the germline V gene are MDHEN and SYDVKM. V lost 6 bases and J lost 7, with 13 bases in between. The CDR3 here is CASREGAGEQYF. CDR3 sequence (DNA): TGTGCCAGCAGGGAGGGGGCTGGGGAGCAGTACTTC.